A single sample is the source of the 17 T cell receptor beta chains below, sequenced in a study of CD8 T cells in Susac syndrome. Random hexamers were used to reverse transcribe the RNA input (about 0.5 to 1 ug). One entry per CDR3 protein results from TCRdb running MiXCR on the immunoSEQ multiplex PCR reads. The data show hundreds of thousands of distinct CDR3 sequences, roughly 85% seen once. The specimen was CD8+ T cells from PBMCs. The source of these receptors is a human donor with multiple sclerosis.

The chain links TRBV6-1 to TRBJ1-2; D not resolved. Germline lookup yields CDR1 MNHNS and CDR2 SASEGT. V gave up 6 bases and J gave up 0 bases, with 5 bases separating them. This CDR3 region has 12 residues. CDR3 in amino acids: CASRVANYGYTF. CDR3 nucleotides: TGTGCCAGCAGGGTAGCTAACTATGGCTACACCTTC.

This sequence joins TRBV7-9 and TRBJ2-5; TRBD2 agrees at 13 bases. The germline V gene encodes CDR1 SEHNR and CDR2 FQNEAQ (reference sequence). There are 14 residues in the CDR3. V dropped 7 bases and J dropped 4; count of bases not matched to a gene: 3. CDR3 sequence: CASTGLAGAETQYF. CDR3 DNA sequence: TGTGCCAGCACAGGACTAGCGGGAGCAGAGACCCAGTACTTC.

V and J are TRBV5-6 and TRBJ2-3, with 7 bases that match TRBD2. The V segment lost 0 bases and the J segment 1 base; nucleotides outside the gene matches: 8. The CDR3 loop spans 17 amino acids. Germline values: CDR1 SGHDT, CDR2 YYEEEE. This CDR3 reads CASSLDQREGGTDTQYF. The CDR3 coding sequence is TGTGCCAGCAGCTTGGATCAGCGGGAAGGAGGCACAGATACGCAGTATTTT.

The V call is TRBV4-3, the J call TRBJ2-7, with no clear D. This CDR3 spans 14 amino acids. Per the germline V gene, CDR1 is LGHNA and CDR2 is YSLEER. V lost 3 bases to trimming and J lost 2 bases, with 11 bases between them. CDR3 nucleotides: TGCGCCAGCAGCCAGGCTGACGGAGCCTACGAGCAGTACTTC. Amino acid sequence: CASSQADGAYEQYF.

The V call is TRBV20-1, the J call TRBJ2-1; D ambiguous. The CDR3 is 14 residues long. The V end was cut by 3 bases, the J end by 7 bases, with 16 bases between. The germline gives CDR1 DFQATT, CDR2 SNEGSKA (reference sequence). CDR3 sequence: CSASDSWTRNEQFF. In DNA form, the CDR3 reads TGCAGTGCTAGTGATTCCTGGACGCGTAATGAGCAGTTCTTC.

The chain combines TRBV19 with TRBJ2-3, with D possibly being TRBD2 (5 bases). This CDR3 contains 16 residues. The V and J ends lost 10 bases and 0 bases respectively, with 20 bases between them. The V gene's germline CDR1 is LNHDA and CDR2 SQIVND (reference sequence). CDR3 DNA sequence: TGTGCCACCAGAGCCGGACTTGTTTCTAGCACAGATACGCAGTATTTT. Translating it yields CATRAGLVSSTDTQYF.

The chain employs TRBV7-9 and TRBJ2-1, with a tentative D call TRBD1 (5 bases). V lost 5 bases and J lost 10, with 12 bases in between. Germline assignment: CDR1 SEHNR and CDR2 FQNEAQ (reference sequence). The CDR3 has 12 amino acids. Here the CDR3 reads CASSGQGSEQFF. The DNA for the CDR3 is TGTGCCAGCAGCGGACAAGGTAGCGAGCAGTTCTTC.

The chain uses TRBV19 and TRBJ1-1; D not certain. This CDR3 comprises 16 residues. In germline, CDR1 is LNHDA, CDR2 SQIVND (reference sequence). V was clipped by 0 bases and J by 0 bases, with 11 bases between them. The CDR3 reads CASSIDGSAVNTEAFF. As DNA, the CDR3 is TGTGCCAGTAGTATAGACGGCAGCGCTGTGAACACTGAAGCTTTCTTT.

The genes are TRBV7-3 and TRBJ1-1; possibly TRBD1 for D (6 bases). The CDR3 totals 15 residues. Trimming removed 5 bases at V and 6 bases at J, with 19 bases between. CDR1 SGHTA and CDR2 FQGTGA come from the germline V gene. CDR3 in DNA: TGTGCCAGCAGCCCCACTCAGGGGCGAAGCGCTGAAGCTTTCTTT. Translating it yields CASSPTQGRSAEAFF.

In the case of this clonotype: One end of the junction varies from germline; a read error may be responsible. The chain carries TRBV7-7 and TRBJ2-5, with a weak D call TRBD2 (5 bases). The CDR3 is made up of 13 amino acids. The germline V gene has CDR1 SSHAT and CDR2 FNYEAQ (reference sequence). In DNA, the CDR3 is TGTGCTAGCAGCGGCGACTTTGAAGAGACCCAGTACTTC. Its translation: CASSGDFEETQYF.

This clonotype has a single count. The rearrangement joins TRBV30 to TRBJ2-1, with no clear D. V was cut by 0 bases and J by 4 bases, with 7 bases left in between. The germline gives CDR1 GTSNPN, CDR2 SVGIG (reference sequence). There are 13 residues in the CDR3. In nucleotides, the CDR3 is TGTGCCTGGAGTGTTTCGACATACAATGAGCAGTTCTTC. Encoded protein: CAWSVSTYNEQFF.

V usage is TRBV4-1 and J usage is TRBJ2-3; no firm D call. The CDR3 extends over 16 amino acids. Trimming took 1 base from V and 3 from J, leaving 14 bases between them. Germline V lookup: CDR1 MGHRA, CDR2 YSYEKL. The chain's CDR3 is CASSQVPSLGTDTQYF. The CDR3 region has the DNA TGCGCCAGCAGCCAAGTCCCTTCCCTCGGAACAGATACGCAGTATTTT.

The rearrangement joins TRBV20-1 to TRBJ1-1, with D possibly matching TRBD1 (6 bases). Germline assignment: CDR1 DFQATT and CDR2 SNEGSKA (reference sequence). This CDR3 comprises 19 residues. V was shortened by 4 bases and J by 1 base, with 28 bases between the two germline ends. The CDR3 is CSATPLIIDRRPGNTEAFF. The CDR3, as DNA: TGCAGTGCTACCCCACTAATAATAGACAGGAGACCGGGGAACACTGAAGCTTTCTTT.

V is TRBV28 and J is TRBJ2-7; the match to TRBD1 covers 11 bases. CDR3 length equals 15 residues. V was clipped by 5 bases and J by 5 bases; unmatched bases: 8. The germline V gene encodes CDR1 MDHEN and CDR2 SYDVKM. In DNA form, the CDR3 reads TGTGCCAGCAGTCCTCGGACAGGGGGCTGGGACGAGCAGTACTTC. Protein: CASSPRTGGWDEQYF.

The chain links TRBV6-2 or TRBV6-3 to TRBJ2-7, with D perhaps TRBD1 or TRBD2 (5 bases each). Germline V gives CDR1 MNHEY, CDR2 SVGEGT. V gave up 2 bases and J gave up 1 base, with 9 bases separating them. The length of the CDR3 is 14 residues. CDR3 in DNA: TGTGCCAGCAGTTACCGGGGCCCTTCCTACGAGCAGTACTTC. Amino acids: CASSYRGPSYEQYF.

The V and J genes are TRBV28 and TRBJ1-5; D ambiguous. The CDR3 is 15 residues long. V was clipped by 1 base and J by 3 bases, with 10 bases between them. CDR1 MDHEN and CDR2 SYDVKM come from the germline V gene. The CDR3 region is CASSLYSQINQPQHF. The CDR3 DNA sequence: TGTGCCAGCAGTTTATACAGTCAAATCAATCAGCCCCAGCATTTT.

This chain joins TRBV9 and TRBJ2-1; D is uncertain. The CDR3 length is 16 residues. Trimming pared 2 bases from V and 2 bases from J, leaving 14 bases between. Germline-derived CDR1 and CDR2 are SGDLS and YYNGEE. CDR3 sequence: CASSVARTRPYNEQFF. As DNA, the CDR3 is TGTGCCAGCAGCGTTGCTCGGACCAGGCCCTACAATGAGCAGTTCTTC.